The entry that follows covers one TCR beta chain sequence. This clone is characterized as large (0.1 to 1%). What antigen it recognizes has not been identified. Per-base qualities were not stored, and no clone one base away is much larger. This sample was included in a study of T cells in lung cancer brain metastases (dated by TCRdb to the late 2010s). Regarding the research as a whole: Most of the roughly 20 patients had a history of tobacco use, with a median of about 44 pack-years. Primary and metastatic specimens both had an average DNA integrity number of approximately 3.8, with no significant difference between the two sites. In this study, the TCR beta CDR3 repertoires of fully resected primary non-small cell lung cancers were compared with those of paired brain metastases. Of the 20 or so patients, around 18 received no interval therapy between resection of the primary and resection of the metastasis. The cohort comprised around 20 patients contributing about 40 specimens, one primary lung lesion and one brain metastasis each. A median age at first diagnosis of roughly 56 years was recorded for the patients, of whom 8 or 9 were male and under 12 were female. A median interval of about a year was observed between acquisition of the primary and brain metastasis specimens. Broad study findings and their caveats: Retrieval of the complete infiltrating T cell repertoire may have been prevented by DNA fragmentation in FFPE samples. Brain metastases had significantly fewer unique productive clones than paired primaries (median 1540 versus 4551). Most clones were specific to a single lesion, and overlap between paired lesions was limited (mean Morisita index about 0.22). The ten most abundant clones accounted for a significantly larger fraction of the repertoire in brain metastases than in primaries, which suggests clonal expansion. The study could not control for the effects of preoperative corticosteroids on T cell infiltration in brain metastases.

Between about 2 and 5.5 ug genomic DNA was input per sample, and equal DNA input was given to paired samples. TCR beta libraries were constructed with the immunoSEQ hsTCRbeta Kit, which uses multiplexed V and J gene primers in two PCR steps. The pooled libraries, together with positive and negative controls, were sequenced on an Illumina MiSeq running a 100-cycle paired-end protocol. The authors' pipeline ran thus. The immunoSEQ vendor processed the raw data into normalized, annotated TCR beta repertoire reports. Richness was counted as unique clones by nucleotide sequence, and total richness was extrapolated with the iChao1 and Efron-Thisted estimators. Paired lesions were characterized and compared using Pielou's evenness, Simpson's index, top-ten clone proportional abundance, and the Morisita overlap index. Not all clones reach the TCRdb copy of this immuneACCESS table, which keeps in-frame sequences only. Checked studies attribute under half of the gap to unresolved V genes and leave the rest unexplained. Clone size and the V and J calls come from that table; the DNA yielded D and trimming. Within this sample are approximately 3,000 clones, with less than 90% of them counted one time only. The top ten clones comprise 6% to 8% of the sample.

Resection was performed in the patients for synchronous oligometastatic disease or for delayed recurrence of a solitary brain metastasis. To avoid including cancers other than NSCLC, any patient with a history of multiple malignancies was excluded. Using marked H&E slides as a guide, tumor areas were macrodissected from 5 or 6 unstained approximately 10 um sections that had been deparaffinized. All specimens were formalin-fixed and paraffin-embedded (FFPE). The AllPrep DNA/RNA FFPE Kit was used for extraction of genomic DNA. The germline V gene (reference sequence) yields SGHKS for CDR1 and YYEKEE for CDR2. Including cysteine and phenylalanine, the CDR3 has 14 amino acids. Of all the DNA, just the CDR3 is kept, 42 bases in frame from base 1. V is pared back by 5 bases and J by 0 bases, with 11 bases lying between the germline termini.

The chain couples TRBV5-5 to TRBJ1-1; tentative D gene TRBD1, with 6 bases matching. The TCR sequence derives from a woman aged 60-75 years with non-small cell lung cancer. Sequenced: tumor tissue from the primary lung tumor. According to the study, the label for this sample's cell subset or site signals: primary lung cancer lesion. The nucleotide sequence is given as TGTGCCAGCAGTTGGACAGATATGAACACTGAAGCTTTCTTT. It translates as CASSWTDMNTEAFF.